One and the same sample provided the 5 T cell receptor gamma chains below, sequenced in a study of gamma-delta T cells after stem cell transplantation (dated by TCRdb to the mid-2010s). The library relied on RT-PCR. The sample was run on an Illumina MiSeq. Public reads were reanalyzed in TCRdb with CATT, and rows carrying the same DNA were merged afterwards. The sample has approximately 350 gamma-chain clones on record, 63% of them singletons. The ten largest make up around 50% of the sample. The sequencing input was gamma-delta T cells. These receptors all stem from a human donor. It is not recorded whose cells these are; they may come from a transplant donor.

Comment on this clone: A much larger clone differs from this one at a single base, so this may be a read error. V usage is TRGV9 and J usage is TRGJP1. The J gene, left out of TCRdb, was set here by checking the DNA against germline. Germline values: CDR1 GITISATS, CDR2 ISYDGTV (reference sequence). The CDR3 loop spans 11 amino acids. V gave up 9 bases and J gave up 10 bases; unmatched junction bases: 8. The CDR3 protein is CALGSDWFKIF. DNA for the CDR3: TGTGCCTTGGGTTCTGATTGGTTCAAGATATTT.

This clone was found once. The junction and the germline gene differ at one end; a read error may be behind it. The chain carries TRGV8 and TRGJP2. TCRdb does not report a J gene; here it was assigned by matching the DNA to germline references. Germline V gene sequence: CDR1 VENAVY, CDR2 YDSYNSRV. The CDR3 extends over 14 amino acids. The CDR3 sequence is CATWHRSSDWIKTF. DNA for the CDR3: TGTGCCACCTGGCATAGAAGTAGTGATTGGATCAAGACGTTT.

This chain uses TRGV2 with TRGJ1 or TRGJ2. No J gene is reported in TCRdb; it was inferred here by comparing the DNA with germline. Germline V gives CDR1 EGSNGY, CDR2 YDSYNSKV. V was clipped by 1 base and J by 2 bases; unmatched bases: 5. The CDR3 totals 14 residues. CDR3 loop: CATWDGPDYYKKLF. The CDR3 DNA reads TGTGCCACCTGGGACGGTCCTGATTATTATAAGAAACTCTTT.

V usage is TRGV8 and J usage is TRGJP2. TCRdb lists no J gene, so it was determined here by aligning the DNA to germline. The CDR3 is 13 residues long. Trimming took 1 base from V and 4 from J; bases not matched to a gene: 0. The germline CDR1 and CDR2 sequences are VENAVY and YDSYNSRV. The CDR3, as DNA: TGTGCCACCTGGGATAGTAGTGATTGGATCAAGACGTTT. It yields the protein CATWDSSDWIKTF.

A note on this clone: A read error is possible here, since a much larger clone lies one base away. The J gene went uncalled, whereas the V gene is TRGV9. Germline assignment: CDR1 GITISATS and CDR2 ISYDGTV (reference sequence). The CDR3 loop spans 17 amino acids. The CDR3: CALWEGRKELGYYKKLF. The CDR3, as DNA: TGTGCCTTGTGGGAGGGCAGAAAAGAGTTGGGTTATTATAAGAAGCTCTTT.